This T cell receptor beta chain originates from a study of blood T cell repertoires in COVID-19. Background on the study: Acute and convalescent COVID-19 samples came from the United States, Italy and Spain. In each case, the material was cDNA or gDNA derived from T cells, B-cell-depleted T cells, or PBMCs.

Germline V gives CDR1 SNHLY, CDR2 FYNNEI. Deletions cut 9 bases from V and 0 bases from J, with 14 bases between. CDR3 length: 14 residues. Per the original data handling: Estimation of nucleated cell counts relied on the amplification of reference gene primers. TCRdb keeps only in-frame clones here, not all; method: immunoSEQ multiplex PCR. That table is the source of V, J and clone size, and D and trimming were worked out from the DNA. This sample has fewer than 60,000 clones; 70% to 85% occur once, and the top ten carry 3.5% to 4.5%. The origin of this receptor is a man in his sixties with acute or convalescent COVID-19. Sample: peripheral blood. The rearrangement uses TRBV2 and TRBJ1-2, with D tentatively TRBD1 (6 bases). The CDR3 DNA is TGTGCCAGTCGGATCGGGACATCTAACTATGGCTACACCTTC. Its translation: CASRIGTSNYGYTF.